Following are 10 T cell receptor beta chains from one sample sequenced in a study of T-cell memory formation after mild COVID-19 (dated by TCRdb to the early 2020s). The method was 5' RACE. Sequenced on an Illumina NovaSeq 6000. The public reads were quality trimmed at Q25 with fastp and then assembled into clones with MiXCR by TCRdb, keeping productive beta chains. Each entry merges the rows of one CDR3 protein and shows their most common DNA and genes. Present in this sample are under 300,000 distinct CDR3 sequences, 15% to 20% of which were seen just once. 22% of the sample goes to the ten largest clones. The specimen sequenced was PBMCs or a T cell subset sorted from them (not recorded which). These receptor sequences come from a man younger than 35 who had mild COVID-19 (a few samples of this study predate the infection). The sample titles of this study are shuffled in the database, so cell type and time point are left out; the donor was told from shared clones.

This clonotype was observed a handful of times. In DNA, the CDR3 is TGTGCCAGCAGCCTTTCCAGGGGACCCTACGAGCAGTACGTC. Translation gives CASSLSRGPYEQYV. The chain has TRBV3-1 and TRBJ2-7; tentatively, D is TRBD1 (6 bases). V lost 4 bases to trimming and J lost 2 bases, with 12 bases between them. CDR3 length: 14 amino acids. Germline CDR1 is LGHDT and CDR2 is YNNKEL (reference sequence).

This clonotype was seen a few times. The rearrangement joins TRBV11-2 to TRBJ1-5; no reliable D call. Deletions cut 5 bases from V and 0 bases from J, with 14 bases between. Germline V CDR1 and CDR2: SGHAT, FQNNGV. The CDR3 contains 16 residues. The chain's CDR3 is CASSTPRGYSNQPQHF. In nucleotides, the CDR3 is TGTGCCAGCAGCACCCCAAGAGGGTATAGCAATCAGCCCCAGCATTTT.

This clonotype was detected once. The chain links TRBV12-3 or TRBV12-4 to TRBJ1-4; 7 nucleotides align to TRBD1. Trimming cost V 6 bases and J 7 bases; bases outside gene matches: 8. The CDR3 covers 14 residues. CDR3 nucleotides: TGTGCCAGCAGCCAGACAGGGAAAATTGAAAAACTGTTTTTT. Its protein product is CASSQTGKIEKLFF.

The chain employs TRBV20-1 and TRBJ2-1, with 7 positions matching TRBD1. The length of the CDR3 is 16 residues. The V gene end was trimmed by 6 bases and the J gene end by 2 bases; junction bases not matched to a gene: 13. Germline V CDR1 and CDR2: DFQATT, SNEGSKA (reference sequence). Here the CDR3 DNA reads TGCAGTGCCAGAAACCCTACAGGGGCCACCTACAATGAGCAGTTCTTC. Translating it yields CSARNPTGATYNEQFF.

This clonotype was seen only a few times. V gene TRBV4-1 combines with J gene TRBJ2-1, with D possibly TRBD2 on 5 matching bases. The CDR3 covers 18 residues. Trimming removed 2 bases from V and 0 bases from J, with 17 bases in between. Germline assignment: CDR1 MGHRA and CDR2 YSYEKL. The CDR3 region is CASSQKDRLSPSYNEQFF. CDR3 DNA: TGCGCCAGCAGCCAAAAGGACCGACTATCCCCCTCCTACAATGAGCAGTTCTTC.

This clonotype was seen more than once but under ten times. The chain uses TRBV5-1 and TRBJ2-3; 9 nucleotides align to TRBD1. CDR3 length equals 14 residues. Unmatched junction bases numbered 5, after V lost 3 bases and J lost 6 bases. Germline CDR1 SGHRS, CDR2 YFSETQ. DNA for the CDR3: TGCGCCAGCAGCTCTGGGACAGGGCCCGATACGCAGTATTTT. Protein: CASSSGTGPDTQYF.

This sequence joins TRBV7-3 and TRBJ2-3; D uncertain. The germline V gene encodes CDR1 SGHTA and CDR2 FQGTGA. V dropped 3 bases and J dropped 10 bases, with 8 bases sitting between them. The CDR3 is 11 residues long. This CDR3 is CASSFFRAQYF. As DNA, the CDR3 is TGTGCCAGCAGCTTTTTTAGAGCGCAGTATTTT.

This clonotype was counted between two and nine times. V gene TRBV5-1 combines with J gene TRBJ1-1; TRBD1 might be the D (5 bases). CDR3 length: 14 amino acids. Germline CDR1 reads SGHRS; CDR2 reads YFSETQ. With 6 bases removed from V and 1 base from J, the gap between germline ends came to 13 bases. The CDR3 DNA reads as TGCGCCAGCAAACGGGGCACGGGGAACACTGAAGCTTTCTTT. It yields the protein CASKRGTGNTEAFF.

This clonotype was seen more than once but under ten times. The chain couples TRBV11-1 to TRBJ2-1; TRBD2 agrees at 11 bases. Losses at the gene ends were 1 base for V and 2 bases for J; bases not matched to a gene: 4. The CDR3 runs to 17 residues. The germline gives CDR1 SGHAT, CDR2 FQDESV (reference sequence). The CDR3 region is CASSLGPTSGTYNEQFF. In DNA form, the CDR3 reads TGTGCCAGCAGCTTAGGGCCGACTAGCGGGACCTACAATGAGCAGTTCTTC.

The chain joins TRBV12-3 or TRBV12-4 to TRBJ1-1; tentative D call: TRBD1 (6 bases). Trimming took off 6 bases at V and 0 bases at J, with 14 bases between the two ends. The CDR3 length is 15 residues. CDR3 in amino acids: CASRVQGSMNTEAFF. CDR3 nucleotides: TGTGCCAGCAGGGTACAGGGATCAATGAACACTGAAGCTTTCTTT.